These T cell receptor beta chains were read from a single sample in a study of blood T cell repertoires in COVID-19. Method: immunoSEQ multiplex PCR; TCRdb's copy keeps in-frame clones and lacks some. This table has over 80,000 clones, roughly 75% appearing once. Specimen: peripheral blood. Receptors originate from a woman between 45 and 65 years old with acute or convalescent COVID-19. Each CDR3 is given with its conserved first and last residue. A D gene is named only where the DNA matches it firmly. Clone size is stated in some rows and not others, as once, few, many or a class when expanded.

-	TRBJ1-4	TRBV18	-	CASSPQGATNEKLFF	TGTGCCAGCTCACCCCAGGGTGCAACTAATGAAAAACTGTTTTTT
-	TRBJ1-1	TRBV30	-	CAWSGDSAAEAFF	TGTGCCTGGAGTGGCGATTCGGCGGCTGAAGCTTTCTTT
few	TRBJ1-3	TRBV19	-	CASSISPTAGNTIYF	TGTGCCAGTAGTATTAGCCCGACGGCTGGAAACACCATATATTTT
once	TRBJ1-1	TRBV12-3/TRBV12-4	-	CASSLRTNTEAFF	TGTGCCAGCAGTCTACGGACAAACACTGAAGCTTTCTTT
-	TRBJ2-1	TRBV5-1	TRBD2	CASSLGASGGQEQFF	TGCGCCAGCAGCTTGGGGGCTAGCGGGGGACAGGAGCAGTTCTTC
-	TRBJ2-4	TRBV28	TRBD1	CASSAGTGGPWEDF	TGTGCCAGCAGTGCCGGGACAGGGGGCCCTTGGGAAGACTTC
once	TRBJ2-7	TRBV10-3	-	CAISERLVDEQYF	TGTGCCATCAGTGAGAGACTAGTCGACGAGCAGTACTTC
-	TRBJ1-6	TRBV28	TRBD1	CASRGTVGTGRPSYNSPLHF	TGTGCCAGCAGAGGTACGGTAGGGACAGGGCGCCCCTCCTATAATTCACCCCTCCACTTT
-	TRBJ2-5	TRBV28	-	CASSSKETQYF	TGTGCCAGCAGTTCTAAAGAGACCCAGTACTTC
-	TRBJ1-1	TRBV6-2/TRBV6-3	-	CASSHDSYTEAFF	TGTGCCAGCAGCCACGACAGTTACACTGAAGCTTTCTTT
-	TRBJ2-6	TRBV6-5	-	CASSWSSSGANVLTF	TGTGCCAGCAGCTGGAGTAGCTCTGGGGCCAACGTCCTGACTTTC
few	TRBJ2-2	TRBV2	TRBD1	CASRIQGPTGELFF	TGTGCCAGCAGAATACAGGGGCCCACCGGGGAGCTGTTTTTT
-	TRBJ1-5	TRBV2	-	CASSWQSNQPQHF	TGTGCCAGCAGTTGGCAGAGCAATCAGCCCCAGCATTTT
-	TRBJ1-2	TRBV2	-	CASWGRPYGYTF	TGTGCCAGCTGGGGGAGGCCCTATGGCTACACCTTC
-	TRBJ1-1	TRBV4-1	-	CASSQELWTVGTEAFF	TGCGCCAGCAGCCAAGAATTGTGGACAGTGGGGACTGAAGCTTTCTTT
-	TRBJ1-2	TRBV6-5	-	CASSVDPANYGYTF	TGTGCCAGCAGCGTAGATCCAGCGAACTATGGCTACACCTTC